This is a list of T cell receptor beta chains from one sample in a study of blood T cell repertoires in COVID-19. Sequenced by immunoSEQ multiplex PCR; TCRdb stores in-frame clones only, minus some. Among about 170,000 clones listed, around 85% were seen once. Input material: peripheral blood. These receptor sequences come from a woman of 80 years or more with COVID-19, enrolled during active disease. Both conserved end residues are part of each CDR3. A D gene is named only where the DNA matches it firmly. Clone size is stated in some rows and not others, as once, few, many or a class when expanded.

CDR3 DNA: TGTGCCACCAGTGCTGCTGGGGCGGACTATGGCTACACCTTC
CDR3 protein: CATSAAGADYGYTF
V gene: TRBV24-1
clone size: NA
D gene: NA
J gene: TRBJ1-2

CDR3 DNA: TGTGCCAGCAGCTCCGTCTGGCTTCCCGGAAACACCATATATTTT
CDR3 protein: CASSSVWLPGNTIYF
V gene: TRBV27
clone size: NA
D gene: NA
J gene: TRBJ1-3

CDR3 DNA: TGTGCCAGCAGCTTGGCCCCAGCGGGGACGGCGGATGAGCAGTACTTC
CDR3 protein: CASSLAPAGTADEQYF
V gene: TRBV11-2
clone size: NA
D gene: TRBD2
J gene: TRBJ2-7

CDR3 DNA: TGTGCCAGCAGGTCCTCCACAGGGAACACTGAAGCTTTCTTT
CDR3 protein: CASRSSTGNTEAFF
V gene: TRBV28
clone size: NA
D gene: NA
J gene: TRBJ1-1

CDR3 DNA: TGTGCCAGCAGCTTAGGGGCCACTAATTCACCCCTCCACTTT
CDR3 protein: CASSLGATNSPLHF
V gene: TRBV7-9
clone size: NA
D gene: NA
J gene: TRBJ1-6

CDR3 DNA: TGTGCCACCCTAGCCCTCCCAAGCACTGAAGCTTTCTTT
CDR3 protein: CATLALPSTEAFF
V gene: TRBV27
clone size: NA
D gene: NA
J gene: TRBJ1-1

CDR3 DNA: TGTGCCAGCAGCTTTTACCCGGGGGTACGATCGAATGAGCAGTTCTTC
CDR3 protein: CASSFYPGVRSNEQFF
V gene: TRBV3-1/TRBV3-2
clone size: NA
D gene: NA
J gene: TRBJ2-1

CDR3 DNA: TGTGCCAGCAGCTTTCCCGGGGGAGGGCCATCGGATACGCAGTATTTT
CDR3 protein: CASSFPGGGPSDTQYF
V gene: TRBV5-8
clone size: NA
D gene: TRBD2
J gene: TRBJ2-3

CDR3 DNA: TGTGCCAGCAGCTTGTTTCAGCTCCCAGGTGGAGCTTTCTTT
CDR3 protein: CASSLFQLPGGAFF
V gene: TRBV5-4
clone size: NA
D gene: NA
J gene: TRBJ1-1

CDR3 DNA: TGTGCCAGCAGCTTCGCGGGGGGGTCCACCGGGGAGCTGTTTTTT
CDR3 protein: CASSFAGGSTGELFF
V gene: TRBV7-8
clone size: NA
D gene: TRBD2
J gene: TRBJ2-2

CDR3 DNA: TGTGCCAGCAGCGCACGAGATACTAGCGGCCGGAGGGCAGATACGCAGTATTTT
CDR3 protein: CASSARDTSGRRADTQYF
V gene: TRBV9
clone size: NA
D gene: TRBD2
J gene: TRBJ2-3

CDR3 DNA: TGTGCCAGCAGTCCTATTAGCGGGGGAACCTACGAGCAGTACTTC
CDR3 protein: CASSPISGGTYEQYF
V gene: TRBV5-6
clone size: NA
D gene: TRBD2
J gene: TRBJ2-7

CDR3 DNA: TGTGCCTCCCGGGGGGGGGTAGGAGGAAACACCATATATTTT
CDR3 protein: CASRGGVGGNTIYF
V gene: TRBV6-5
clone size: NA
D gene: NA
J gene: TRBJ1-3

CDR3 DNA: TGTGCCAGCAGCTTAGACAGGGCTTACTCCTACGAGCAGTACTTC
CDR3 protein: CASSLDRAYSYEQYF
V gene: TRBV7-8
clone size: NA
D gene: NA
J gene: TRBJ2-7

CDR3 DNA: TGTGCCAGTAGTGCAGCGAGCTCCTATAATTCACCCCTCCACTTT
CDR3 protein: CASSAASSYNSPLHF
V gene: TRBV19
clone size: once
D gene: NA
J gene: TRBJ1-6

CDR3 DNA: TGTGCCAGCAACTCGGGACATTCGAACACCGGGGAGCTGTTTTTT
CDR3 protein: CASNSGHSNTGELFF
V gene: TRBV6-5
clone size: NA
D gene: NA
J gene: TRBJ2-2

CDR3 DNA: TGCGCCAGCAGTGAGTCCAGGACAGGGGAGGCTTTCTTT
CDR3 protein: CASSESRTGEAFF
V gene: TRBV10-1
clone size: NA
D gene: TRBD1
J gene: TRBJ1-1

CDR3 DNA: TGCGCCAGCTCCCAGGGGGCTAGCGGGAGTCAAGATACGCAGTATTTT
CDR3 protein: CASSQGASGSQDTQYF
V gene: TRBV5-1
clone size: NA
D gene: TRBD2
J gene: TRBJ2-3

CDR3 DNA: TGTGCCAGCTCACCACGGGCCCCGACGGACAGGGCCGATACGCAGTATTTT
CDR3 protein: CASSPRAPTDRADTQYF
V gene: TRBV18
clone size: NA
D gene: TRBD1
J gene: TRBJ2-3

CDR3 DNA: TGTGCCAGCAGCCAAGATGCTAGCGGGGGCACCAGCTCCTACAATGAGCAGTTCTTC
CDR3 protein: CASSQDASGGTSSYNEQFF
V gene: TRBV4-2
clone size: NA
D gene: TRBD2
J gene: TRBJ2-1

CDR3 DNA: TGTGCCAGCAGTGAAGCGCTTGGGGGACACTTCCCTAATTCACCCCTCCACTTT
CDR3 protein: CASSEALGGHFPNSPLHF
V gene: TRBV6-1
clone size: NA
D gene: NA
J gene: TRBJ1-6

CDR3 DNA: TGTGCCACCAGCAGAGATGGCACGGGGGTCGAGCAGTACTTC
CDR3 protein: CATSRDGTGVEQYF
V gene: TRBV15
clone size: once
D gene: NA
J gene: TRBJ2-7

CDR3 DNA: TGTGCCAGTCTCGGGTTCACCGAGCAATTTGAGACCCAGTACTTC
CDR3 protein: CASLGFTEQFETQYF
V gene: TRBV7-8
clone size: NA
D gene: NA
J gene: TRBJ2-5